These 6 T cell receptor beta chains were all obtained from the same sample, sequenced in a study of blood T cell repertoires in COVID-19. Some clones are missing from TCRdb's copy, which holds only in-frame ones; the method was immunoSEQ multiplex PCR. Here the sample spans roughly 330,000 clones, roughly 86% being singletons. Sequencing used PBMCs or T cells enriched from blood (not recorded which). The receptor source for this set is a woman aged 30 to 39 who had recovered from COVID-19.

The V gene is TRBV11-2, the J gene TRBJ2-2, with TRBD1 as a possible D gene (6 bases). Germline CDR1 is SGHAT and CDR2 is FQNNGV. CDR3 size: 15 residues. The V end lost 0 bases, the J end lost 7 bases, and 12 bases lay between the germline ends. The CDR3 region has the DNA TGTGCCAGCAGCTTAGATTTAGGGGGAAGCGGGGAGCTGTTTTTT. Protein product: CASSLDLGGSGELFF.

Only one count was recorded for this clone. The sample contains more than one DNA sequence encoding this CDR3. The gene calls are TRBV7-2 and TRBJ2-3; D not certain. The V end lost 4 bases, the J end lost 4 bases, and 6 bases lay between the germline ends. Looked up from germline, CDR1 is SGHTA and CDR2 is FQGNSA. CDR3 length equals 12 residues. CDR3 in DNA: TGTGCCAGCAGCTCCCGTGCAGATACGCAGTATTTT. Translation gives CASSSRADTQYF.

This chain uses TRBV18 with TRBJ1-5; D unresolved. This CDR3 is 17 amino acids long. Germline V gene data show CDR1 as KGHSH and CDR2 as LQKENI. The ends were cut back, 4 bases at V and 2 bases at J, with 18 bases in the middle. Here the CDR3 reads CASSLSRLQGGNQPQHF. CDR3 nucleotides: TGTGCCAGCTCACTTTCCCGTCTGCAAGGAGGCAATCAGCCCCAGCATTTT.

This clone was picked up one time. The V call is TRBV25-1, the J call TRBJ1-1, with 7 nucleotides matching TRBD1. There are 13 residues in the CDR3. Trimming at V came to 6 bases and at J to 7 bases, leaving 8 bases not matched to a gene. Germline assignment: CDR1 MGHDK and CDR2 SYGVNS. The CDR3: CASRDRKDVEAFF. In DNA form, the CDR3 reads TGTGCCAGCAGGGACAGGAAGGACGTTGAAGCTTTCTTT.

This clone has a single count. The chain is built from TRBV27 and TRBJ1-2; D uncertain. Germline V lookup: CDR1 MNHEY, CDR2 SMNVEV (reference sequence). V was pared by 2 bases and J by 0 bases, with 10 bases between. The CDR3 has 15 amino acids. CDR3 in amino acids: CASSLKVTANYGYTF. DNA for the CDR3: TGTGCCAGCAGTTTAAAGGTCACAGCTAACTATGGCTACACCTTC.

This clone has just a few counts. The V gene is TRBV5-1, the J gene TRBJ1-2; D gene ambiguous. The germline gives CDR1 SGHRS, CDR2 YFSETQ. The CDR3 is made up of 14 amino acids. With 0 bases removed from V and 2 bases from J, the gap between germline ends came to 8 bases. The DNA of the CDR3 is TGCGCCAGCAGCTTGGAATACAGAAACTATGGCTACACCTTC. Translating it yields CASSLEYRNYGYTF.